This TCR beta chain was retrieved from a study of monozygotic twins with inflammatory bowel disease. Whole-study findings and limits: Healthy co-twins, by inverse Simpson, had higher TCRbeta diversity than their siblings with IBD.

The template was total RNA from whole blood, with no T cell sorting. Germline lookup yields CDR1 SGHNT and CDR2 YYREEE (reference sequence). The CDR3 covers 15 residues. No DNA is given; TCRdb re-called the 5' RACE reads and lists each CDR3 protein once. Its table records roughly 200,000 distinct CDR3 sequences. Points on this clonotype: Antigen: not known.

Sequences were obtained from blood. The TCR was taken from a human donor with ulcerative colitis or Crohn's disease, or a healthy co-twin of an affected twin (not recorded which). This chain links TRBV5-4 with TRBJ2-1. The CDR3 region is CASSPRLGIDNEQFF.